This section outlines one T cell receptor (beta chain) sequence together with its context. Its target is unknown. CDR3 length: 15 residues. The ends lost 6 bases at V and 2 bases at J; junction bases unmatched: 10. CDR1 and CDR2 (germline): SNHLY, FYNNEI. Sorting gave populations that all exceeded 95% purity. The isolated RNA, all of it, was reverse transcribed, so expressed TCRB transcripts were what got sequenced. Data came from immunoSEQ multiplex PCR; TCRdb stores just in-frame clones and leaves some out. The profile shows 300,000 to 450,000 clones, around an eighth of them singletons. The sample is drawn from a study of beta chain features in type 1 diabetes. Study outcomes and limitations: When VDJ junctions were examined, type 1 diabetes patients showed fewer insertions and more deletions. Researchers caution that PCR might favor shorter templates, equally among patients and controls. A cDNA-based sequencing approach could over-represent cells with high TCR expression.

The sequencing input was naive CD4+ T cells from blood. This chain uses TRBV2 with TRBJ2-7; 7 bases match TRBD1. The receptor's source is a man aged 18 to 29 in good health. This CDR3 reads CASSPRQGGTYEQYF. The CDR3 bases are TGTGCCAGCAGCCCTAGACAGGGCGGAACCTACGAGCAGTACTTC.